A selection of T cell receptor beta chains follows, all from one sample in a study of chemoradiotherapy in HPV16-positive cancers. Method: immunoSEQ multiplex PCR; TCRdb's copy keeps in-frame clones and lacks some. The sample contains about 7,800 clones, roughly two thirds of which appear only once. Collection took place from a patient who underwent chemoradiotherapy. The receptors shown here come from a human donor with HPV-associated anogenital cancer. Both conserved end residues are part of each CDR3. The D gene is left open where the match is weak. For some rows the clone size is stated as once, few or many, or as a class when expanded; others skip it.

V,D,size,J,DNA,CDR3
TRBV6-6,NA,NA,TRBJ1-1,TGTGCCAGCAGTTTGCAGGGTAGGAACACTGAAGCTTTCTTT,CASSLQGRNTEAFF
TRBV7-9,NA,few,TRBJ1-5,TGTGCCAGCAGCTTAGATCTGGGCTCTCAGCCCCAGCATTTT,CASSLDLGSQPQHF
TRBV2,NA,NA,TRBJ2-6,TGTGCCAGCTCGCTCCACGGGTTAATCCCCGTCTCTGGGGCCAACGTCCTGACTTTC,CASSLHGLIPVSGANVLTF
TRBV6-6,NA,few,TRBJ1-5,TGTGCCAGCAGTTACGGCCGCAATCAGCCCCAGCATTTT,CASSYGRNQPQHF
TRBV27,NA,NA,TRBJ2-1,TGTGCCAGCAGTTTAGACGGGGCCCCCTCCTACAATGAGCAGTTCTTC,CASSLDGAPSYNEQFF
TRBV9,NA,NA,TRBJ1-2,TGTGCCAGCAGCCCAAACTCGGTCCCGACCTATGGCTACACCTTC,CASSPNSVPTYGYTF
TRBV27,TRBD2,NA,TRBJ2-1,TGTGCCAGCAGTTTAGGTAGCGGGGAACCCTACAATGAGCAGTTCTTC,CASSLGSGEPYNEQFF
TRBV28,NA,NA,TRBJ1-3,TGTGCCAGCAGTTTAAGGGCTTTGGGAGACTCTGGAAACACCATATATTTT,CASSLRALGDSGNTIYF
TRBV6-6,TRBD1,NA,TRBJ1-1,TGTGCCAGCAGTTGGGGACAGCCGAACACTGAAGCTTTCTTT,CASSWGQPNTEAFF
TRBV6-6,NA,NA,TRBJ1-2,TGTGCCAGCCGTACGTGGGGCTGGCCCGAGGGGTATGGCTACACCTTC,CASRTWGWPEGYGYTF
TRBV5-3,NA,NA,TRBJ1-5,TGTGCCCGAGACCAGCAATGCGATAGCAATCAGCCCCAGCATTTT,CARDQQCDSNQPQHF
TRBV5-1,NA,NA,TRBJ2-1,TGCGCCAGCAGCCCGGCATGGCCCAACGACGATGAGCAGTTCTTC,CASSPAWPNDDEQFF
TRBV5-8,TRBD2,NA,TRBJ2-1,TGTGCCAGCAGCTCAGCCCATCTAACTAGCGGGAGGGGCAATGAGCAGTTCTTC,CASSSAHLTSGRGNEQFF
TRBV5-6,NA,few,TRBJ1-2,TGTGCCAGCAGCTGGACGAGAGGCTACACCTTC,CASSWTRGYTF
TRBV18,NA,NA,TRBJ1-3,TGTGCCAGCTCCGTTGGCTCTGGAAACACCATATATTTT,CASSVGSGNTIYF
TRBV27,NA,NA,TRBJ1-1,TGTGCCAGCAGTTTGGAGGGCAGGATAGGCTCTGAAGCTTTCTTT,CASSLEGRIGSEAFF
TRBV6-5,NA,NA,TRBJ2-7,TGTGCCGTTCGCGGGACCCGGACCTACGAGCAGTACTTC,CAVRGTRTYEQYF
TRBV5-1,NA,NA,TRBJ1-5,TGCGCCAGCAGACTGGGGCTTGCAGGGAATCAGCCCCAGCATTTT,CASRLGLAGNQPQHF
TRBV19,NA,NA,TRBJ1-1,TGTGCCAGCTCAACACTGGGGCAGGGGAACACTGAAGCTTTCTTT,CASSTLGQGNTEAFF
TRBV19,NA,NA,TRBJ1-3,TGTGCCAGTAAGGAAGGCGGTTCCTCTGGAAACACCATATATTTT,CASKEGGSSGNTIYF
TRBV12-5,NA,few,TRBJ1-5,TGTGCTAGTGGTTTGGTACCCAGGGGAGGGAAGCCCCAGCATTTT,CASGLVPRGGKPQHF
TRBV7-8,NA,few,TRBJ1-5,TGTGCCAGCAGCCCCTACCTCGGGAGGGGGAATCAGCCCCAGCATTTT,CASSPYLGRGNQPQHF